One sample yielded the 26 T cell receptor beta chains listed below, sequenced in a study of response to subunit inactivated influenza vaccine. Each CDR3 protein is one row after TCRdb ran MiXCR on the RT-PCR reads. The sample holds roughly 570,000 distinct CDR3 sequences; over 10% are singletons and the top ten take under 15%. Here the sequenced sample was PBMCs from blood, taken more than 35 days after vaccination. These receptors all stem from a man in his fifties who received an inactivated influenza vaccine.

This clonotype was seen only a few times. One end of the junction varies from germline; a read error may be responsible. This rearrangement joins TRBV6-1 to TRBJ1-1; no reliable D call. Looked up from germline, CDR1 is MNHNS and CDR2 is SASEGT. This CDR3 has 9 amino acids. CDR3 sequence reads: CASSEGREF. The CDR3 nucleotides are TGTGCCAGCAGCGAAGGACGGGAATTT.

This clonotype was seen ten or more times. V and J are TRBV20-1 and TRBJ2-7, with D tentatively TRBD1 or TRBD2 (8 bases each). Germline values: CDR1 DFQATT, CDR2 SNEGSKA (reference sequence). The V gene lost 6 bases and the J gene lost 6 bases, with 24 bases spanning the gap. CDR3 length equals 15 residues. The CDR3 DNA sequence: TGCAGTGCCACCTCGGGGGGGCAGGGGGCAGGCGAGCAGTACTTC. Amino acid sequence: CSATSGGQGAGEQYF.

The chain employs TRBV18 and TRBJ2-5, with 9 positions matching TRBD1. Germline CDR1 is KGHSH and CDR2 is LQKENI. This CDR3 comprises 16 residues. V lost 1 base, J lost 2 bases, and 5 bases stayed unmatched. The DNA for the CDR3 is TGTGCCAGCTCACCACTCGCCGGGACAGGGCAAGAGACCCAGTACTTC. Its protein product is CASSPLAGTGQETQYF.

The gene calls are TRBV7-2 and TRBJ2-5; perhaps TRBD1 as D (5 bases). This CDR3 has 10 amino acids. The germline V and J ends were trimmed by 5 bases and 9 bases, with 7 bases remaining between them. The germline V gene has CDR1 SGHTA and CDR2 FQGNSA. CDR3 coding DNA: TGTGCCAGCAGCGAAGGGGCCCAGTACTTC. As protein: CASSEGAQYF.

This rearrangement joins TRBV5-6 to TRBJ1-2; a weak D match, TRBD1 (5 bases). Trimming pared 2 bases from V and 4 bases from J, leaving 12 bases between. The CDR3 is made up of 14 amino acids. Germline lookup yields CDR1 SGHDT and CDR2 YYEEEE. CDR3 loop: CASSLRNQGYGYTF. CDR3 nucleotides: TGTGCCAGCAGCTTAAGAAATCAGGGCTATGGCTACACCTTC.

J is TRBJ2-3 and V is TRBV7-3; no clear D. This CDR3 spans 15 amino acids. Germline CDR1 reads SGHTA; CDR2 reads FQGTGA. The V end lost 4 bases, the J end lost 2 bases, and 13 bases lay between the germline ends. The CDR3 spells CASSSNGEITDTQYF. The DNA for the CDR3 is TGTGCCAGCAGCTCTAATGGGGAAATCACAGATACGCAGTATTTT.

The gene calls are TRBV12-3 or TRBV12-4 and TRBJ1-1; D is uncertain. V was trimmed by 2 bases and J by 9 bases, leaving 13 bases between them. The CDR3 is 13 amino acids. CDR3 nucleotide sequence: TGTGCCAGCAGTTTAAGTAAGACCGGGAAAGCTTTCTTT. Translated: CASSLSKTGKAFF.

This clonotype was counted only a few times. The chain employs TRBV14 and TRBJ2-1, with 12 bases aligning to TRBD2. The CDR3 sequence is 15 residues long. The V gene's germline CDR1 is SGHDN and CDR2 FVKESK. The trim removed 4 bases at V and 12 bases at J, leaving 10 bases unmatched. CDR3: CASSRLAGGAFGQFF. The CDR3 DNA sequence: TGTGCCAGCAGCCGTCTAGCGGGGGGGGCCTTTGGGCAGTTCTTC.

CDR3 DNA: TGCAGCGTTGACCCAAGCGGGAGAGAGACCCAGTACTTC. Translating it yields CSVDPSGRETQYF. The chain uses TRBV29-1 and TRBJ2-5; TRBD2 aligns across 8 bases. J gave up 4 bases and V 3 bases, and 4 bases lay outside the gene matches. The germline V gene encodes CDR1 SQVTM and CDR2 ANQGSEA. This CDR3 comprises 13 residues. Using reference TRBV29-1 and TRBJ2-5 for the parts outside the CDR3, the full variable domain is SAVISQKPSRDICQRGTSLTIQCQVDSQVTMMFWYRQQPGQSLTLIATANQGSEATYESGFVIDKFPISRPNLTFSTLTVSNMSPEDSSIYLCSVDPSGRETQYFGPGTRLLVL.

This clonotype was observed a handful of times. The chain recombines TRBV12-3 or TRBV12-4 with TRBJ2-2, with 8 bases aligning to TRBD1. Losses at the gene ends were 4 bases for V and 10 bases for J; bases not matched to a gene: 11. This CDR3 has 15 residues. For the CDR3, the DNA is TGTGCCAGCAGTTCTAGGGGCAGGGGGCAAATGGAGCTGTTTTTT. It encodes CASSSRGRGQMELFF.

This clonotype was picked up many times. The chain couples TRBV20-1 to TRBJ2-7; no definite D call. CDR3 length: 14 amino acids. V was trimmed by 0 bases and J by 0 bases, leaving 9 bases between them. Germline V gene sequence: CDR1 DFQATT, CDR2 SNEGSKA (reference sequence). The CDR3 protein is CSAREGWDSYEQYF. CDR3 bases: TGCAGTGCTAGAGAAGGTTGGGACTCCTACGAGCAGTACTTC.

CDR3 DNA sequence: TGTGCCAGCAGCTTAGCCTGGGAAACGTGGAAGACCCAGTACTTC. Translating it yields CASSLAWETWKTQYF. This sequence joins TRBV7-2 and TRBJ2-5; D gene unclear. Germline CDR1 is SGHTA and CDR2 is FQGNSA. V was trimmed by 0 bases and J by 6 bases, leaving 14 bases between them. The CDR3 is made up of 15 amino acids.

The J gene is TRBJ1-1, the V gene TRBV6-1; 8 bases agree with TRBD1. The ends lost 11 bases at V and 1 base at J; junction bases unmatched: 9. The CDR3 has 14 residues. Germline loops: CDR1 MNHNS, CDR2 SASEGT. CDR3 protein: CAGRTGRGNTEAFF. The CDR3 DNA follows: TGTGCCGGGAGGACAGGGCGGGGGAACACTGAAGCTTTCTTT.

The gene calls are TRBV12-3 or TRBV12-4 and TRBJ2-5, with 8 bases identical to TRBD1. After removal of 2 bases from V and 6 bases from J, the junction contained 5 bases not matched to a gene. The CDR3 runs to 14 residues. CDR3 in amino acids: CASSLQGAQKTQYF. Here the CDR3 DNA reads TGTGCCAGCAGTTTACAGGGGGCGCAGAAGACCCAGTACTTC.

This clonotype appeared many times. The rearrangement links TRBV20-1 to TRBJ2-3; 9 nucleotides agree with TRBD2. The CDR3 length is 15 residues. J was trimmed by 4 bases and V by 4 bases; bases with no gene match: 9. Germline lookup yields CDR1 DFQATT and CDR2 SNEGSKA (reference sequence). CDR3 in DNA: TGCAGTGCTAAGGCCGGGACTAGCTTCCCAGATACGCAGTATTTT. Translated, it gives CSAKAGTSFPDTQYF.

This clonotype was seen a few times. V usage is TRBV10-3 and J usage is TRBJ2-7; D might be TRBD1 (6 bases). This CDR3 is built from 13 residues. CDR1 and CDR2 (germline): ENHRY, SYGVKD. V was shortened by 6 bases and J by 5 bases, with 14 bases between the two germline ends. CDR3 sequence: CAIRNRARDEQYF. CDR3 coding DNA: TGTGCCATCAGGAACAGGGCCCGCGACGAGCAGTACTTC.

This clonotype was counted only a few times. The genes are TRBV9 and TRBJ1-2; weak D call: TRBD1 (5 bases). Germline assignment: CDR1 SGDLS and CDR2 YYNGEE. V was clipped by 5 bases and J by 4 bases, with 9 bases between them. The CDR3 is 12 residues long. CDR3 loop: CASRHDSYGYTF. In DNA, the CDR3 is TGTGCCAGCAGGCACGACAGCTATGGCTACACCTTC.

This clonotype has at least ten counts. CDR3 region: CSARSTGGSETQYF. The CDR3 DNA reads TGCAGTGCTAGGTCAACAGGGGGCTCTGAGACCCAGTACTTC. The chain recombines TRBV20-1 with TRBJ2-5; 9 bases align to TRBD1. The trim removed 3 bases at V and 5 bases at J, leaving 7 bases unmatched. Germline V lookup: CDR1 DFQATT, CDR2 SNEGSKA (reference sequence). CDR3 size: 14 residues.

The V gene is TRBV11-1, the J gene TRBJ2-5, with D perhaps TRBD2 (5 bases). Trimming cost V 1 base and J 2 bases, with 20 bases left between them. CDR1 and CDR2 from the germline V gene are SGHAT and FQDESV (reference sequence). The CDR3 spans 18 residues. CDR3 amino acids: CASSLGPGLWSGQETQYF. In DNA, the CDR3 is TGTGCCAGCAGCTTAGGACCCGGGCTTTGGTCGGGGCAAGAGACCCAGTACTTC.

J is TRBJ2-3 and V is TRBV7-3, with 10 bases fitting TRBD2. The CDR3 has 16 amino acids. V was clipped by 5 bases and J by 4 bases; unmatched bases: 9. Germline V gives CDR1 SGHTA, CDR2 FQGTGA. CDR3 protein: CASSPQGSGRADTQYF. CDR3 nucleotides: TGTGCCAGCAGCCCCCAAGGGAGCGGGAGGGCAGATACGCAGTATTTT.

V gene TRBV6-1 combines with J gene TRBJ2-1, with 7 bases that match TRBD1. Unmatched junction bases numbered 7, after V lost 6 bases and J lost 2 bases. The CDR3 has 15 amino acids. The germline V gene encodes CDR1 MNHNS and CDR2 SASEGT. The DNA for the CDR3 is TGTGCCAGCAGCCGAACAGGGGATCCCTACAATGAGCAGTTCTTC. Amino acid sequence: CASSRTGDPYNEQFF.

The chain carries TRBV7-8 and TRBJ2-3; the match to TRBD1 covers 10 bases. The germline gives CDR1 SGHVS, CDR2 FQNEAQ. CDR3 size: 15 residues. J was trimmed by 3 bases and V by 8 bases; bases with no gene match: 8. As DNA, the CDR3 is TGTGCCAGCGACTTAGAGGGACAGGGGACAGATACGCAGTATTTT. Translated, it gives CASDLEGQGTDTQYF.

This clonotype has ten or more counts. In DNA, the CDR3 is TGTGCCATCACCAGACAAGTTAATTCACCCCTCCACTTT. Protein: CAITRQVNSPLHF. This chain connects TRBV10-3 to TRBJ1-6; unclear D gene. Germline V lookup: CDR1 ENHRY, CDR2 SYGVKD. The CDR3 consists of 13 residues. V was pared by 7 bases and J by 6 bases, with 10 bases between.

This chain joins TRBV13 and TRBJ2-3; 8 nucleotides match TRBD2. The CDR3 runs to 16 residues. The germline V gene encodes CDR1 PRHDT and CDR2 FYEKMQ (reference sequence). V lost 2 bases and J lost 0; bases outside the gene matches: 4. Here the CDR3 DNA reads TGTGCCAGCAGCTTACGGAGCGGGGGTAGCACAGATACGCAGTATTTT. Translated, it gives CASSLRSGGSTDTQYF.

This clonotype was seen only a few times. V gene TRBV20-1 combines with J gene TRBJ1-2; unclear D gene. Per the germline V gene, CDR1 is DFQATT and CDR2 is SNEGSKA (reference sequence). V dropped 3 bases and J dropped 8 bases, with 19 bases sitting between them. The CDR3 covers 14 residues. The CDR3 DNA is TGCAGTGCTAGTCCGGGCAGAGGCAAAGTGGGCTACACCTTC. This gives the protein CSASPGRGKVGYTF.

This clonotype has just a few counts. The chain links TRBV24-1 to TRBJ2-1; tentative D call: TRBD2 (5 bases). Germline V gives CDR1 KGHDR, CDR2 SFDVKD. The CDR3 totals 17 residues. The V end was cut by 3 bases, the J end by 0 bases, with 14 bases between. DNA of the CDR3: TGTGCCACCAGTGATCCCGACGGACGGGGCTCCTACAATGAGCAGTTCTTC. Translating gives CATSDPDGRGSYNEQFF.